This T cell receptor beta chain was sequenced during a study of blood T cell repertoires in COVID-19. Study at large: Sample material is recorded as cDNA or gDNA derived from T cells, B-cell-depleted T cells, or PBMCs.

Original methodology: Amplification of reference gene primers was used by the study to estimate nucleated cell counts. Profiled with immunoSEQ multiplex PCR; TCRdb holds only in-frame clones, not every one. That table gives V, J and clone size, and the DNA gave D and trimming. The sample comprises about 170,000 clones, approximately 85% of which are singletons, and 6.5% to 7.5% rests with the top ten. The CDR3 consists of 15 residues. The V and J ends lost 6 bases and 5 bases, in that order; junction bases with no gene match: 12. Germline V lookup: CDR1 MNHEY, CDR2 SVGAGI. The source is a man older than 75 with COVID-19, enrolled during active disease. The sequenced sample consisted of peripheral blood. This sequence joins TRBV6-5 and TRBJ1-1; 7 bases are shared with TRBD1. The CDR3 DNA sequence: TGTGCCAGCAGGACCCCTAGGACAGGCGGGACTGAAGCTTTCTTT. Amino acids: CASRTPRTGGTEAFF.